The sequence of this TCR beta chain was determined in a study of cytomegalovirus exposure and HLA in healthy donors. Study-level results: The study put 150 to 200 TCR beta chains on its list as cytomegalovirus-associated. Association of a missense DCLRE1C variant with TCR beta V- and J-gene trimming was reported in a later analysis.

This clone has just one count. Its specificity is not known. Looked up from germline, CDR1 is SEHNR and CDR2 is FQNEAQ (reference sequence). CDR3 length equals 16 residues. Trimming removed 5 bases from V and 4 bases from J; junction bases left unmatched: 11. The PCR employed 60 Vbeta primers together with 13 Jbeta primers. Clones were sequenced by immunoSEQ multiplex PCR, and TCRdb holds only the in-frame ones, with some missing. The data hold some 150,000 clones, with around 82% observed a single time. The sequence was collected from a male donor in good health and CMV-seronegative. Sequenced: PBMCs. J is TRBJ2-5 and V is TRBV7-9; 9 nucleotides line up with TRBD1. CDR3 DNA: TGTGCCAGCAGCCAAAAACAGGGGGCAGGTGGAGAGACCCAGTACTTC. This translates into CASSQKQGAGGETQYF.